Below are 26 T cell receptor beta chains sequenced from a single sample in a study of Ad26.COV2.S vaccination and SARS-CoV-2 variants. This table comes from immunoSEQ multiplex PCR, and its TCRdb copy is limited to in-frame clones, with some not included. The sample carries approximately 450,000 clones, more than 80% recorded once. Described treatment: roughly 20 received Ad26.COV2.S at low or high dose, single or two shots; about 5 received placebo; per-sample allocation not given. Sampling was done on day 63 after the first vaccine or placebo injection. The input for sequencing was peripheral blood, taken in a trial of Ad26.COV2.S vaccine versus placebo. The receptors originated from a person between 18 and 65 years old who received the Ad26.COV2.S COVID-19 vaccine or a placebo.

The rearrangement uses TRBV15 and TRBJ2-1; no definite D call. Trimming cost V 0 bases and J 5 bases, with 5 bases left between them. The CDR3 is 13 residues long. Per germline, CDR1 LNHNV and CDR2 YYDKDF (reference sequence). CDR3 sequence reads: CATSRDADNEQFF. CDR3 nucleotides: TGTGCCACCAGCAGAGATGCAGACAATGAGCAGTTCTTC.

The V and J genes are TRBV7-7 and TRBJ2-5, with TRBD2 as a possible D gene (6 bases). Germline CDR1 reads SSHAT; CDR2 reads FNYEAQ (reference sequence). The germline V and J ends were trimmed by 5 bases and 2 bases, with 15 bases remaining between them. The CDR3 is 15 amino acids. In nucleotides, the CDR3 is TGTGCCAGCAGCATGGGACTGGAAGTTCAAGAGACCCAGTACTTC. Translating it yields CASSMGLEVQETQYF.

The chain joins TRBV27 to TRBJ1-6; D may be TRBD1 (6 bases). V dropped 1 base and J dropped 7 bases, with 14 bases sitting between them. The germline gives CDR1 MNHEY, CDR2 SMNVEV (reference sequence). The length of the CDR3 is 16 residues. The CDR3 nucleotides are TGTGCCAGCAGTTTATTCCCCCTCGGGGGCAATTCACCCCTCCACTTT. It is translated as CASSLFPLGGNSPLHF.

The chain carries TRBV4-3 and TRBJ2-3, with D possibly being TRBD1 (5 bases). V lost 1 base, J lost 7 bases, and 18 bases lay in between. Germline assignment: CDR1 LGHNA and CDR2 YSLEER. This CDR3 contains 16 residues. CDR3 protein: CASSQGHRTLYNTQYF. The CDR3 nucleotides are TGCGCCAGCAGCCAAGGTCACAGGACACTTTACAATACGCAGTATTTT.

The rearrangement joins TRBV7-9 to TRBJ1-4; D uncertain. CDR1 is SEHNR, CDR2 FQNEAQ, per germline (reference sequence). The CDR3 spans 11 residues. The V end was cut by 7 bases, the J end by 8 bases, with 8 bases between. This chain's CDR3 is CASKQREKLFF. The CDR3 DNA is TGTGCCAGCAAACAGAGAGAAAAACTGTTTTTT.

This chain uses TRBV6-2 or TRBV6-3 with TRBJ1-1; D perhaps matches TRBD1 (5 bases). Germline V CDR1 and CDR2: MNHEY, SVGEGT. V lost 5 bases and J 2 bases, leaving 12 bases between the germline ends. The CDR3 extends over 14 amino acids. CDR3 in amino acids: CASSRGTGNTEAFF. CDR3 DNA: TGTGCCAGCAGTCGCGGGACGGGAAACACTGAAGCTTTCTTT.

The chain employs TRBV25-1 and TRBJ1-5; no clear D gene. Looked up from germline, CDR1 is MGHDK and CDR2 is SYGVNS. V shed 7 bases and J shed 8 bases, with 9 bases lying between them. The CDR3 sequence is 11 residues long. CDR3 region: CASTRPEPQHF. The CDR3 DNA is TGTGCCAGCACCCGACCGGAGCCCCAGCATTTT.

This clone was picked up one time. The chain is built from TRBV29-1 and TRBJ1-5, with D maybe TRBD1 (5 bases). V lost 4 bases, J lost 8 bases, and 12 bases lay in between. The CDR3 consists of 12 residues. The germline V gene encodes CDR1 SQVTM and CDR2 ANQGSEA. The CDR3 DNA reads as TGCAGCGTTGGTGCTCGGGGGGAGCCCCAGCATTTT. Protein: CSVGARGEPQHF.

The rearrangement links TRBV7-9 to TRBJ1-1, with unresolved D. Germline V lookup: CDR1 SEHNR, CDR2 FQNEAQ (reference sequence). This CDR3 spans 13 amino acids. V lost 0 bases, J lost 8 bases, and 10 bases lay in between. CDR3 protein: CASSLAGPPEAFF. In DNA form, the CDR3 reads TGTGCCAGCAGCTTAGCGGGTCCACCCGAAGCTTTCTTT.

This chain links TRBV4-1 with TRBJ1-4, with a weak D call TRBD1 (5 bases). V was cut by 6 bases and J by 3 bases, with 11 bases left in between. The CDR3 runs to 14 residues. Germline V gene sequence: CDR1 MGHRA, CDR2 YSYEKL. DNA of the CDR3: TGCGCCAGCAGTCGGACACTATCTAATGAAAAACTGTTTTTT. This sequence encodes CASSRTLSNEKLFF.

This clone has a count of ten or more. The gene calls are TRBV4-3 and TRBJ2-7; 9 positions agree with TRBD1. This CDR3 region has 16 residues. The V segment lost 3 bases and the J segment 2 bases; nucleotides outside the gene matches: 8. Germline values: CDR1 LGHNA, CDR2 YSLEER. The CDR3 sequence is CASSHSWTGETYEQYF. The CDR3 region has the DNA TGCGCCAGCAGCCATAGTTGGACAGGGGAGACCTACGAGCAGTACTTC.

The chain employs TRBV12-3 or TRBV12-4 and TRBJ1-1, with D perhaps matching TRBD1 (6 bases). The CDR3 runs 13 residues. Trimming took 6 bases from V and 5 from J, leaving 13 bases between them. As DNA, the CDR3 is TGTGCCAGCAGGCAGGGGCAATTGACTGAAGCTTTCTTT. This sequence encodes CASRQGQLTEAFF.

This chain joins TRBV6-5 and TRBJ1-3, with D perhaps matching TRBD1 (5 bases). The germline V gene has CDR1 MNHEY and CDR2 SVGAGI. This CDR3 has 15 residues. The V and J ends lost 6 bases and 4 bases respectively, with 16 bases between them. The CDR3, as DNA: TGTGCCAGCAGCGTCGACAGATCGTCCGGAAACACCATATATTTT. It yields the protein CASSVDRSSGNTIYF.

CDR3 DNA: TGCGCCAGCAGCCGCGACGACAGGGTCAATGAGCAGTTCTTC. Translation gives CASSRDDRVNEQFF. The chain couples TRBV4-3 to TRBJ2-1; 7 positions match TRBD1. Trimming took 4 bases from V and 6 from J; bases not matched to a gene: 6. Germline V lookup: CDR1 LGHNA, CDR2 YSLEER. This CDR3 comprises 14 residues.

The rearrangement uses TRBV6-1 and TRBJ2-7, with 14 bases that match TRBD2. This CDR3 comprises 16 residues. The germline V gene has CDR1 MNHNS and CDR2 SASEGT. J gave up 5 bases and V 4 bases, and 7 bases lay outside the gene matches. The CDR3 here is CASSVGTSGRGHEQYF. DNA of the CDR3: TGTGCCAGCAGTGTTGGGACTAGCGGGAGAGGGCACGAGCAGTACTTC.

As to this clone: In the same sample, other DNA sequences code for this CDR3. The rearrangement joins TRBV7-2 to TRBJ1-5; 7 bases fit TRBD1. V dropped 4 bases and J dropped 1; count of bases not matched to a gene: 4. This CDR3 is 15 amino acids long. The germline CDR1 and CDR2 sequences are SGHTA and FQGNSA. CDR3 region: CASSSTGTSNQPQHF. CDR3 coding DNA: TGTGCCAGCAGCTCGACAGGGACAAGCAATCAGCCCCAGCATTTT.

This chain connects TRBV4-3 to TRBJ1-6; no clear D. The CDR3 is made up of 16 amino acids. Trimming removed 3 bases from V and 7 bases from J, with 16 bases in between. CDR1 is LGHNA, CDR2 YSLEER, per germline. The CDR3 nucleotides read TGCGCCAGCAGCCAGGAGGGAATTCTGGGGAATTCACCCCTCCACTTT. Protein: CASSQEGILGNSPLHF.

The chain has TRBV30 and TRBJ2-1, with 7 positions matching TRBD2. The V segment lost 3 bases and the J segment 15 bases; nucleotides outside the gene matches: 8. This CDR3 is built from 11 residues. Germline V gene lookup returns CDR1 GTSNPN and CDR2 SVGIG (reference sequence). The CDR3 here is CAWSPLGGVFF. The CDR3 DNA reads TGTGCCTGGAGCCCCTTGGGGGGGGTGTTCTTC.

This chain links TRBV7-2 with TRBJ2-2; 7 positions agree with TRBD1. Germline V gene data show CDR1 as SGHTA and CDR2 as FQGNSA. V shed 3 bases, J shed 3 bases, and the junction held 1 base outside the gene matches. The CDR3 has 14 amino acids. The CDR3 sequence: CASSLGQYTGELFF. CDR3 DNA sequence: TGTGCCAGCAGCTTGGGACAGTACACCGGGGAGCTGTTTTTT.

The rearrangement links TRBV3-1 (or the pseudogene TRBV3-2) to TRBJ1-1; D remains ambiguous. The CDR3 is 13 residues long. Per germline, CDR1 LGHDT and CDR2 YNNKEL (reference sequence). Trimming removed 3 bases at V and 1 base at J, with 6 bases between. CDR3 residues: CASSQIENTEAFF. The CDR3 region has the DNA TGTGCCAGCAGCCAGATAGAGAACACTGAAGCTTTCTTT.

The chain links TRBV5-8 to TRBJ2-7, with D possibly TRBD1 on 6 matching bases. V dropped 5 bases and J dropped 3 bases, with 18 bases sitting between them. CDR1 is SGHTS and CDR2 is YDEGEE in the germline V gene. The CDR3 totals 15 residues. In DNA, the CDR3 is TGTGCCAGCAGTCAACAACCCCCAGGGGTCTACGAGCAGTACTTC. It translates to CASSQQPPGVYEQYF.

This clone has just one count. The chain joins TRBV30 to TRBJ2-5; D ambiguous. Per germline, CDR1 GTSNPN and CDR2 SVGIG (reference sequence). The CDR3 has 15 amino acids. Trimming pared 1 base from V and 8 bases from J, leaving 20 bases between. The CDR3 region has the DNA TGTGCCTGGAGTGGGTCGGAATCAGGAGTGGCAACCCAGTACTTC. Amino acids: CAWSGSESGVATQYF.

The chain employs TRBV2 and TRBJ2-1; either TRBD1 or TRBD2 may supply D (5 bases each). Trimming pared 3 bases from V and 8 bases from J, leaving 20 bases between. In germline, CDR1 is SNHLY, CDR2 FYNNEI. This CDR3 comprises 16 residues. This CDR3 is CASSELGTIGLDEQFF. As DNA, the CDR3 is TGTGCCAGCAGTGAGCTTGGGACGATAGGGCTCGATGAGCAGTTCTTC.

The CDR3 loop is CASSSTISGIEQYF. The CDR3 bases are TGTGCCAGCAGCTCAACCATTTCAGGGATCGAGCAGTACTTC. The gene calls are TRBV5-4 and TRBJ2-7, with D possibly TRBD1 on 5 matching bases. There are 14 residues in the CDR3. Germline values: CDR1 SGHNT, CDR2 YYREEE (reference sequence). V was clipped by 3 bases and J by 6 bases, with 16 bases between them.

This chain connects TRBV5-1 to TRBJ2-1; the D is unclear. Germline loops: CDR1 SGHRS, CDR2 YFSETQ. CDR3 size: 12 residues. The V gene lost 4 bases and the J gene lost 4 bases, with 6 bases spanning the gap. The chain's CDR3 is CASSVPYNEQFF. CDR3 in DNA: TGCGCCAGCAGCGTTCCTTACAATGAGCAGTTCTTC.

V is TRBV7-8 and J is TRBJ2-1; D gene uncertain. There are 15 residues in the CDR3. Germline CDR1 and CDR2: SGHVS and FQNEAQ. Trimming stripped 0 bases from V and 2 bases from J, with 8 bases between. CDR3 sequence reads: CASSLALTAYNEQFF. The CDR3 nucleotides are TGTGCCAGCAGCTTAGCGCTTACGGCCTACAATGAGCAGTTCTTC.